Described below is a single T cell receptor (beta chain) sequence and its context. Germline-derived CDR1 and CDR2 are WNHNN and SYGVQD (reference sequence). The V and J ends lost 3 bases and 7 bases respectively, with 11 bases between them. The CDR3 consists of 13 residues. The source of the sample is a study of shared clonotypes between healthy human individuals. The method was immunoSEQ multiplex PCR; TCRdb's version includes in-frame clones alone and lacks a portion of them. The sample has around 2.5 million clones, approximately 93% seen once; the top ten hold around 0.37%. The clonotype originates from a man between 18 and 35 years old in good health. Some clones in this sample may be carry-over from other donors' samples. What was sequenced was naive CD4+ T cells from PBMCs. Subset indicated: CD45RA+ positively selected. The chain couples TRBV10-1 to TRBJ2-3; D may match TRBD1 or TRBD2 (5 bases each). CDR3 bases: TGCGCCAGCAGTGAACCCGGGGCAAATACGCAGTATTTT. It translates to CASSEPGANTQYF.